Below, 13 T cell receptor beta chains from the same sample are listed, as sequenced in a study of blood T cell repertoires in COVID-19. Assay: immunoSEQ multiplex PCR; the TCRdb copy retains only in-frame clones and omits some. Counted here are under 300,000 clones, more than 85% occurring once; the ten biggest clones make up around 1.6%. Source material: PBMCs or T cells enriched from blood (not recorded which). These receptor sequences come from a woman aged 45-60 years who had recovered from COVID-19.

This clone is medium-sized. The identical CDR3 is also encoded by other nucleotide sequences in the sample. The chain couples TRBV5-6 to TRBJ2-7, with D unresolved. CDR1 and CDR2 from the germline V gene are SGHDT and YYEEEE. Trimming removed 5 bases at V and 2 bases at J, with 5 bases between. This CDR3 contains 11 residues. The CDR3 loop reads CASSSAYEQYF. In DNA, the CDR3 is TGTGCCAGCAGTTCGGCCTACGAGCAGTACTTC.

This clone was seen a single time. This chain connects TRBV7-3 to TRBJ2-2, with D perhaps TRBD1 (5 bases). The CDR3 extends over 14 amino acids. Trimming left V 5 bases short and J 5 bases short, with 12 bases between. CDR1 and CDR2 from the germline V gene are SGHTA and FQGTGA. CDR3 nucleotides: TGTGCCAGCAGCCCCCAGGCAGGGACCGGGGAGCTGTTTTTT. This translates into CASSPQAGTGELFF.

This chain connects TRBV2 to TRBJ1-1, with TRBD1 matching 8 bases. This CDR3 is 15 amino acids long. CDR1 SNHLY and CDR2 FYNNEI come from the germline V gene. V lost 5 bases to trimming and J lost 8 bases; unmatched junction nucleotides: 13. CDR3 sequence: CASSNPGTGRLEAFF. CDR3 nucleotides: TGTGCCAGCAGTAATCCCGGGACAGGACGTTTAGAAGCTTTCTTT. Drawing the rest from reference TRBV2 and TRBJ1-1, the complete variable domain is EPEVTQTPSHQVTQMGQEVILRCVPISNHLYFYWYRQILGQKVEFLVSFYNNEISEKSEIFDDQFSVERPDGSNFTLKIRSTKLEDSAMYFCASSNPGTGRLEAFFGQGTRLTVV.

CDR3 in amino acids: CASSRITGGRDNEQFF. The DNA of the CDR3 is TGTGCCAGCAGCCGGATTACGGGCGGGAGAGACAATGAGCAGTTCTTC. V and J are TRBV7-9 and TRBJ2-1; 7 nucleotides agree with TRBD2. Germline CDR1 reads SEHNR; CDR2 reads FQNEAQ (reference sequence). V shed 5 bases, J shed 5 bases, and the junction held 12 bases outside the gene matches. The CDR3 runs to 16 residues.

The chain has TRBV4-1 and TRBJ2-7; 9 positions agree with TRBD2. Trimming took 1 base from V and 6 from J; bases not matched to a gene: 19. This CDR3 has 19 residues. Germline loops: CDR1 MGHRA, CDR2 YSYEKL. The CDR3 DNA reads TGCGCCAGCAGCCAAGTGGCGGGAAGGCGGACTAGCGCCCGAGGCGAGCAGTACTTC. Its translation is CASSQVAGRRTSARGEQYF.

This clone has only one observation. This chain uses TRBV7-8 with TRBJ2-5; TRBD2 matches 8 bases. After removal of 4 bases from V and 0 bases from J, the junction contained 10 bases not matched to a gene. This CDR3 is 17 amino acids long. CDR1 and CDR2 from the germline V gene are SGHVS and FQNEAQ. For the CDR3, the DNA is TGTGCCAGCAGCTCGGGGTGGGGTAGCGGGAACCAAGAGACCCAGTACTTC. Protein sequence: CASSSGWGSGNQETQYF.

This clone was counted a few times. The chain joins TRBV7-2 to TRBJ2-1; TRBD2 aligns across 10 bases. The CDR3 sequence is 16 residues long. The trim removed 5 bases at V and 8 bases at J, leaving 12 bases unmatched. From germline, CDR1 is SGHTA and CDR2 FQGNSA. The CDR3 here is CASSLGSGRVPYEQFF. DNA of the CDR3: TGTGCCAGCAGCCTCGGGAGCGGGAGGGTCCCATATGAGCAGTTCTTC. Full variable domain (remainder filled in from reference TRBV7-2 and TRBJ2-1): GAGVSQSPSNKVTEKGKDVELRCDPISGHTALYWYRQSLGQGLEFLIYFQGNSAPDKSGLPSDRFSAERTGGSVSTLTIQRTQQEDSAVYLCASSLGSGRVPYEQFFGPGTRLTVL.

This chain uses TRBV27 with TRBJ2-7; TRBD2 matches 14 bases. V was clipped by 5 bases and J by 6 bases; unmatched bases: 3. The CDR3 is 14 amino acids. Per the germline V gene, CDR1 is MNHEY and CDR2 is SMNVEV (reference sequence). The CDR3 sequence: CASSLGLAGAEQYF. The CDR3 DNA follows: TGTGCCAGCAGTCTGGGACTAGCGGGAGCCGAGCAGTACTTC.

The gene calls are TRBV28 and TRBJ2-2, with D maybe TRBD2 (5 bases). The CDR3 totals 14 residues. The germline V gene has CDR1 MDHEN and CDR2 SYDVKM. Trimming left V 3 bases short and J 4 bases short, with 9 bases between. The CDR3 sequence is CASSFGGGTGELFF. In DNA form, the CDR3 reads TGTGCCAGCAGTTTCGGAGGAGGCACCGGGGAGCTGTTTTTT. Filled out from reference TRBV28 and TRBJ2-2, the complete variable domain reads DVKVTQSSRYLVKRTGEKVFLECVQDMDHENMFWYRQDPGLGLRLIYFSYDVKMKEKGDIPEGYSVSREKKERFSLILESASTNQTSMYLCASSFGGGTGELFFGEGSRLTVL.

V and J are TRBV19 and TRBJ1-5; D remains ambiguous. V gave up 8 bases and J gave up 4 bases, with 15 bases separating them. CDR1 and CDR2 from the germline V gene are LNHDA and SQIVND (reference sequence). This CDR3 contains 14 residues. DNA for the CDR3: TGTGCCAGTCAGACGGGTAGTAAGAATCAGCCCCAGCATTTT. Its protein is CASQTGSKNQPQHF.

This chain links TRBV4-1 with TRBJ2-7; maybe TRBD2 (5 bases). The length of the CDR3 is 17 residues. CDR1 MGHRA and CDR2 YSYEKL come from the germline V gene. Trimming took off 4 bases at V and 6 bases at J, with 25 bases between the two ends. The CDR3 DNA reads as TGCGCCAGCAGCCGTACCCTAAGCCAGGACCGGCGGGTCGAGCAGTACTTC. Translating it yields CASSRTLSQDRRVEQYF.

V and J are TRBV11-2 and TRBJ1-1; the D is unclear. The CDR3 length is 14 residues. V was trimmed by 3 bases and J by 1 base, leaving 9 bases between them. CDR1 and CDR2 (germline): SGHAT, FQNNGV. The CDR3: CASSFDGANTEAFF. The CDR3, as DNA: TGTGCCAGCAGCTTTGACGGAGCGAACACTGAAGCTTTCTTT.

This clone was counted a few times. V and J are TRBV27 and TRBJ2-3; D remains ambiguous. The ends were cut back, 0 bases at V and 4 bases at J, with 11 bases in the middle. Germline V gene lookup returns CDR1 MNHEY and CDR2 SMNVEV (reference sequence). The CDR3 is 15 amino acids. In DNA, the CDR3 is TGTGCCAGCAGTTTATCGCCGGTGTCGCCAGATACGCAGTATTTT. Translated, it gives CASSLSPVSPDTQYF.